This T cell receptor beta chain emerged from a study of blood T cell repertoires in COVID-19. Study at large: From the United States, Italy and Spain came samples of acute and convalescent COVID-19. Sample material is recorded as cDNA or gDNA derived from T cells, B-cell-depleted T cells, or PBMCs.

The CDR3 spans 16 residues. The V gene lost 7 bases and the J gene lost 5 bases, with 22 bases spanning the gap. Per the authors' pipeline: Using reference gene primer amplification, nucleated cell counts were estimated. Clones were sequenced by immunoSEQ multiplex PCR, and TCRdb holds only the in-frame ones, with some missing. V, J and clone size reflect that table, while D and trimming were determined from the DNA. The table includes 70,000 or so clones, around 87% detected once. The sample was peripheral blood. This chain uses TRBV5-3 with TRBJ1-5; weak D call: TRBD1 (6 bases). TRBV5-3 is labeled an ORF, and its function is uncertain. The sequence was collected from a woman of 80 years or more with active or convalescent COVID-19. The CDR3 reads CARPPWGGPPHQPQHF. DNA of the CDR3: TGTGCCAGACCACCATGGGGGGGGCCCCCTCATCAGCCCCAGCATTTT.